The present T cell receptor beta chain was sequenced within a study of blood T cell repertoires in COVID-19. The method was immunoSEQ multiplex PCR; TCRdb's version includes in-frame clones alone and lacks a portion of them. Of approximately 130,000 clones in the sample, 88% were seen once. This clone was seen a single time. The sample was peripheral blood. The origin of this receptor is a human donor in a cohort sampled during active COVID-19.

The CDR3: CASSQGPGQGFYEQYF. The DNA for the CDR3 is TGCGCCAGCAGCCAAGGACCGGGACAGGGGTTCTACGAGCAGTACTTC. The chain has TRBV4-1 and TRBJ2-7; 10 bases align to TRBD1. CDR3 size: 16 residues. Germline trimming cut 1 base from V and 3 bases from J; bases unmatched to any gene: 6. Germline V gene lookup returns CDR1 MGHRA and CDR2 YSYEKL.